This T cell receptor beta chain comes out of a study of T cell responses to AZD1222 COVID-19 vaccine. Findings and limits, study-wide: A reported finding is that nearly half of spike-specific TCRs target unmutated variant regions. Repertoires were sampled only after the peak T cell response. Baseline testing showed seropositivity in only six AZD1222 recipients. Donors were mostly white British, more females; clonal diversity possibly underestimated.

The table came from immunoSEQ multiplex PCR; TCRdb's copy has only in-frame clones and leaves some out. The sample contains roughly 200,000 clones, approximately 91% of which appear only once. CDR1 SGHRS and CDR2 YFSETQ come from the germline V gene. V gave up 3 bases and J gave up 5 bases; unmatched junction bases: 10. This CDR3 contains 15 residues. Note on this clone: The antigen is not known.

The receptor was isolated from an adult who received the AZD1222 COVID-19 vaccine. The chain employs TRBV5-1 and TRBJ2-7; 8 nucleotides line up with TRBD1. Sequencing used peripheral blood, obtained 28 days after the second AZD1222 dose. CDR3 sequence (DNA): TGCGCCAGCAGCTCGACCGGGACAGGTGCCCACGAGCAGTACTTC. Its translation is CASSSTGTGAHEQYF.